A few counts support the clone carrying this TCR beta chain. The sample originates from a study of patients and donors after allogeneic stem cell transplantation. A single record per CDR3 protein comes from TCRdb applying MiXCR to the RT-PCR reads. The data show approximately 21,000 distinct CDR3 sequences, 25% to 30% seen once. The CDR3 contains 13 residues. Trimming removed 8 bases at V and 1 base at J, with 9 bases between. Per germline, CDR1 LNHNV and CDR2 YYDKDF (reference sequence). V is TRBV15 and J is TRBJ2-1; D uncertain. Sequenced input: blood, either unsorted or a sorted T cell fraction (not recorded which). This sequence originates from a human donor who was either an allogeneic HSCT recipient or a stem cell or donor lymphocyte infusion donor (not recorded which). It is not recorded whose cells these are; they may come from a transplant donor. The CDR3 DNA reads as TGTGCCACCGATGGGCCTTCCTACAATGAGCAGTTCTTC. Protein: CATDGPSYNEQFF.